This T cell receptor (beta chain) comes out of a study of blood T cell repertoires in COVID-19. Some clones are missing from TCRdb's copy, which holds only in-frame ones; the method was immunoSEQ multiplex PCR. The sample gives 300,000 or so clones, approximately 91% of which show up once; roughly 2.3% is in the top ten. V lost 5 bases to trimming and J lost 7 bases; unmatched junction nucleotides: 20. The CDR3 length is 20 residues. The germline V gene has CDR1 MNHEY and CDR2 SMNVEV (reference sequence). Sequencing used peripheral blood. The receptor was isolated from a woman aged 30 to 39 with COVID-19, enrolled during active disease. This chain connects TRBV27 to TRBJ1-6, with 10 bases aligning to TRBD1. The CDR3 nucleotides are TGTGCCAGCAGTCTCTTCATTTCCGGGACAGGGGCAGGGAAAAATTCACCCCTCCACTTT. Residues: CASSLFISGTGAGKNSPLHF.